This is a list of T cell receptor beta chains from one sample in a study of blood T cell repertoires in COVID-19. Produced via immunoSEQ multiplex PCR; TCRdb's table is partial and in-frame only. This repertoire shows under 250,000 clones, around 90% found once; its top ten account for more than 0.95%. The sequencing sample was made of peripheral blood. All receptors come from a man aged 25-40 years with acute or convalescent COVID-19. CDR3s include the opening cysteine and the closing phenylalanine or tryptophan. Fields, in order: J gene, D gene, clone size, V gene, CDR3 DNA, CDR3 protein. D genes are given only for firm matches. Only some rows state a clone size, as once, few, many or a class for expanded clones.

>TRBJ2-7|TRBD2|NA|TRBV27
TGTGCCAGCAGTTTCGCTAGCGGTAGCTCCTACGAGCAGTACTTC
CASSFASGSSYEQYF
>TRBJ2-3|NA|NA|TRBV5-1
TGCGCCAGCAGCTTCGGGGGCACAGATACGCAGTATTTT
CASSFGGTDTQYF
>TRBJ2-7|TRBD2|NA|TRBV6-5
TGTGCCAGCATGGGGGGGACCAGCCCTTACGAGCAGTACTTC
CASMGGTSPYEQYF
>TRBJ1-2|NA|once|TRBV5-1
TGCGCCAGCAGCTTGGGGACAGCGAAGAGCTATGGCTACACCTTC
CASSLGTAKSYGYTF
>TRBJ1-5|NA|NA|TRBV19
TGTGCCAGTAGTAGCCTGATCAGGGAATATAGCAATCAGCCCCAGCATTTT
CASSSLIREYSNQPQHF
>TRBJ2-3|NA|NA|TRBV6-5
TGTGCCAGCAGACCCGGTACAGGTACGCAGTATTTT
CASRPGTGTQYF
>TRBJ2-5|TRBD2|NA|TRBV11-2
TGTGCCAGCAGCTCCCTAGCGGGGGGTCACCAAGAGACCCAGTACTTC
CASSSLAGGHQETQYF
>TRBJ2-5|NA|NA|TRBV30
TGTGCCTGGAGCCGGGACTCCTTGGCCGCGGAGACCCAGTACTTC
CAWSRDSLAAETQYF
>TRBJ2-7|TRBD2|NA|TRBV5-1
TGCGCCAGCGGCAACCCCACAAGCGGGGGAGTCTACGAGCAGTACTTC
CASGNPTSGGVYEQYF
>TRBJ1-1|NA|NA|TRBV23-1
TGCGCCAGCAGACCCTTCGCGGGGAGAAACACTGAAGCTTTCTTT
CASRPFAGRNTEAFF
>TRBJ2-5|TRBD2|many|TRBV6-5
TGTGCCAGCAGTAGACTAGCGGGGGGGCAAGAGACCCAGTACTTC
CASSRLAGGQETQYF
>TRBJ2-3|TRBD2|NA|TRBV13
TGTGCCAGCAGCTTAGTTCGTCTAGTAGCGGGGGTGATCACAGATACGCAGTATTTT
CASSLVRLVAGVITDTQYF
>TRBJ1-5|NA|NA|TRBV12-3/TRBV12-4
TGTGCCAGCGCACAAGATTACAATCAGCCCCAGCATTTT
CASAQDYNQPQHF
>TRBJ1-5|NA|once|TRBV15
TGTGCCACCAGCAGAGCGGGGGGCAATCAGCCCCAGCATTTT
CATSRAGGNQPQHF
>TRBJ2-5|TRBD2|NA|TRBV2
TGTGCCAGCAGGGTATTGGCGGGGGTACAAGAGACCCAGTACTTC
CASRVLAGVQETQYF
>TRBJ1-2|TRBD1|NA|TRBV5-1
TGCGCCAGCAGCTTGCTGATCGGACAGGGAGATGGCTACACCTTC
CASSLLIGQGDGYTF
>TRBJ2-7|TRBD1|NA|TRBV7-3
TGTGCCAGCAGCCCTAAGTTAGGACAGGGGGCCAGGGAGCAGTACTTC
CASSPKLGQGAREQYF
>TRBJ2-5|NA|once|TRBV19
TGTGCCAGTAGTATAGGCGGGGTAGGTCAGACCCAGTACTTC
CASSIGGVGQTQYF
>TRBJ1-5|TRBD1|NA|TRBV6-5
TGTGCCAGCAGTATAGGGACAGGGAATCAGCCCCAGCATTTT
CASSIGTGNQPQHF
>TRBJ1-5|NA|NA|TRBV6-5
TGTGCCAGCAGTTACAGTACAGGTAATCAGCCCCAGCATTTT
CASSYSTGNQPQHF
>TRBJ1-5|NA|once|TRBV7-7
TGTGCTAGCAGCTTAGGGACTTTAGGCAATCAGCCCCAGCATTTT
CASSLGTLGNQPQHF
>TRBJ2-5|NA|NA|TRBV7-3
TGTGCCAGCAGCTATACTGGAGAGACCCAGTACTTC
CASSYTGETQYF
>TRBJ1-2|TRBD1|once|TRBV7-8
TGTGCCAGCAGGAAGATGGACAGGGAGGACTATGGCTACACCTTC
CASRKMDREDYGYTF
>TRBJ2-1|TRBD2|NA|TRBV19
TGTGCCAGTAGGGAAGTAGCGGGGGGAACTTACAATGAGCAGTTCTTC
CASREVAGGTYNEQFF
>TRBJ2-5|NA|NA|TRBV5-1
TGCGCCAGCAGCCCAGGACAGTCTTTCGGAGCGGAGACCCAGTACTTC
CASSPGQSFGAETQYF
>TRBJ2-2|NA|NA|TRBV28
TGTGCCAGCAGTTTATTTATGGTAGAGGGCGTAGACACCGGGGAGCTGTTTTTT
CASSLFMVEGVDTGELFF
>TRBJ1-5|TRBD1|NA|TRBV2
TGTGCCAGCGGACAGGGTGGGGTCCAGCCCCAGCATTTT
CASGQGGVQPQHF
>TRBJ1-3|NA|few|TRBV5-1
TGCGCCAGCAGCCCCCGCGGAGGTGGACCCTCTGGAAACACCATATATTTT
CASSPRGGGPSGNTIYF
>TRBJ2-2|TRBD2|NA|TRBV7-3
TGTGCCAGCAGCCCTATTGCTACTAGCGGGACCGGGGAGCTGTTTTTT
CASSPIATSGTGELFF
>TRBJ2-7|TRBD2|NA|TRBV7-9
TGTGCCAGCAGCCATTGGACTAGCGGTCCCTACGAGCAGTACTTC
CASSHWTSGPYEQYF
>TRBJ2-5|TRBD2|NA|TRBV6-4
TGTGCCAGCATGGAGCGGGGGGGAGGTGAGACCCAGTACTTC
CASMERGGGETQYF
>TRBJ1-5|NA|NA|TRBV12-3/TRBV12-4
TGTGCCAGCACTCCGGATGCGGATCAGCCCCAGCATTTT
CASTPDADQPQHF
>TRBJ2-3|TRBD1|NA|TRBV19
TGTGCCAGTAGTGCCGGACAGGGGAGGCAAGATACGCAGTATTTT
CASSAGQGRQDTQYF
>TRBJ1-3|NA|once|TRBV5-1
TGCGCCAGCAGCTTGGCCGCAGGATTAAGCTCTGGAAACACCATATATTTT
CASSLAAGLSSGNTIYF
>TRBJ1-6|TRBD1|NA|TRBV9
TGTGCCAGCAGCCAAACCGGGACAGGGTCACCCCTCCACTTT
CASSQTGTGSPLHF
>TRBJ1-1|TRBD1|NA|TRBV3-1/TRBV3-2
TGTGCCAGCAGCCCCCGACAGGGGGGGGACACTGAAGCTTTCTTT
CASSPRQGGDTEAFF
>TRBJ2-2|TRBD1|NA|TRBV4-1
TGCGCCAGCAGCAGGACAGGAGACTTTGCCGGGGAGCTGTTTTTT
CASSRTGDFAGELFF
>TRBJ2-2|NA|NA|TRBV9
TGTGCCAGCAGCGTATCCGGACTACACACCGGGGAGCTGTTTTTT
CASSVSGLHTGELFF
>TRBJ2-3|NA|NA|TRBV7-3
TGTGCCAGCAGCTTACGGGGGGCAAGTTGGGATACGCAGTATTTT
CASSLRGASWDTQYF
>TRBJ2-7|NA|NA|TRBV28
TGTGCCAGCAGTTTCTACTACGAGCAGTACTTC
CASSFYYEQYF
>TRBJ1-6|TRBD1|few|TRBV28
TGTGCTACTCTACAGGGGGTCCCTTCACCCCTCCACTTT
CATLQGVPSPLHF
>TRBJ2-5|TRBD2|NA|TRBV7-2
TGTGCCAGCAGCATGGGACTAGCGGGGTCACAAGAGACCCAGTACTTC
CASSMGLAGSQETQYF
>TRBJ2-7|NA|NA|TRBV7-2
TGTGCCAGCAGCTTAGGGGGGACACTCGGATCCTACGAGCAGTACTTC
CASSLGGTLGSYEQYF
>TRBJ1-2|NA|NA|TRBV24-1
TGTGCGGCCATTCTGGTGTTTGGCTACACCTTC
CAAILVFGYTF
>TRBJ2-5|NA|NA|TRBV24-1
TGTGCCACCAGTGACCGAGCGCGCAAGGGGAAAGAGACCCAGTACTTC
CATSDRARKGKETQYF
>TRBJ1-6|NA|NA|TRBV5-1
TGCGCCAGCAGCTTGGTTCCAACAGGGCTCTATAATTCACCCCTCCACTTT
CASSLVPTGLYNSPLHF
>TRBJ2-7|TRBD1|NA|TRBV7-2
TGTGCCAGCAGCATGACAGGGGGTCCCTACGAGCAGTACTTC
CASSMTGGPYEQYF
>TRBJ2-1|TRBD1|NA|TRBV27
TGTGCCAGCAGCCCCGCGACAGGGCTTTCCTACAATGAGCAGTTCTTC
CASSPATGLSYNEQFF
>TRBJ2-7|NA|NA|TRBV9
TGTGCCAGCAGCTCTTCCACAGGCAACTACGAGCAGTACTTC
CASSSSTGNYEQYF
>TRBJ2-1|NA|NA|TRBV5-1
TGCGCCAGCAGCTTGGCCTTTGGCTTAAGCTCCTACAATGAGCAGTTCTTC
CASSLAFGLSSYNEQFF
>TRBJ2-1|NA|NA|TRBV2
TGTGCCAGCAGCACAAGCGGGAATGAGCAGTTCTTC
CASSTSGNEQFF
>TRBJ2-5|TRBD2|NA|TRBV5-1
TGCGCCAGCAGCTTGGAGGCAGCGGGGGCTCAAGAGACCCAGTACTTC
CASSLEAAGAQETQYF
>TRBJ1-1|NA|NA|TRBV19
TGTGCCACCCAAACAGGGCTCTCTGAAGCTTTCTTT
CATQTGLSEAFF
>TRBJ2-3|TRBD2|NA|TRBV5-1
TGCGCCAGCAGCCCTAGCGGGAGTGTGACAGATACGCAGTATTTT
CASSPSGSVTDTQYF
>TRBJ2-2|TRBD2|once|TRBV14
TGTGCCAGCAGCCCGTTTGGGACTAGTTCCACCGGGGAGCTGTTTTTT
CASSPFGTSSTGELFF
>TRBJ1-5|NA|NA|TRBV19
TGTGCCAGTAGTATCGGACAGACTAGCAATCAGCCCCAGCATTTT
CASSIGQTSNQPQHF
>TRBJ2-5|NA|NA|TRBV7-2
TGTGCCAGCAGCGAAATTAATGGGGCGGTTTCCCAGTACTTC
CASSEINGAVSQYF
>TRBJ2-7|TRBD2|NA|TRBV5-5
TGTGCCAGCAGACCTAATAGCGGGAGGACGTCCTACGAGCAGTACTTC
CASRPNSGRTSYEQYF
>TRBJ2-1|TRBD1|NA|TRBV28
TGTGCCAGCAGTTTGTGGACAGGGGGAGTTGGTGAGCAGTTCTTC
CASSLWTGGVGEQFF